The sequence of this T cell receptor beta chain was determined in a study of blood T cell repertoires in COVID-19 (dated by TCRdb to 2019 to 2021). A note on the overall study: Samples from collaborators originated in the United States, Italy and Spain and spanned both the acute and convalescent phases of COVID-19. Subjects who had been exposed to COVID-19, were actively infected with it, or had recovered from it provided the deeply sampled blood TCRbeta repertoires that made up the dataset. Where available, HLA class I and class II types were taken from metadata supplied by the sample provider and were not determined by assay-based typing. The prospective study material was composed of cDNA or gDNA derived from T cells, B-cell-depleted T cells, or PBMCs. The sample metadata nearly always contained a de-identified subject ID, COVID-19 status, age in years and sex. A freely available public database, intended as a resource for researchers studying the immune response to SARS-CoV-2, is where the repertoires were released. The samples were drawn from two sources: the first 160 participants of the ongoing ImmuneRACE study, and 1,000 to 1,500 subjects contributed by 6 global collaborators. General findings and caveats noted by the study authors: The quantity of clinical and demographic metadata differed by source and by participant and was supplied without curation.

One collaborating source in Seattle enrolled patients during active infection and followed them longitudinally through the course of disease. Whole blood was collected in K2EDTA tubes by collaborating institutions according to the institutions' own protocols. For TCRbeta analysis, collaborators shipped samples as frozen whole blood, isolated PBMCs, or DNA extracted from either of those sample types. A word on this clone: It has no known antigen specificity. No clone much larger than this one lies a single base away; base qualities are absent.

TCRbeta CDR3 regions were amplified from genomic DNA by means of the immunoSEQ Assay, a bias-controlled multiplex PCR. Per the source publication's procedure: The number of nucleated cells in each sample was estimated by amplification of reference gene primers within the assay. To quantify the absolute abundance of each unique TCRbeta CDR3 rearrangement, sequence reads were collapsed and filtered. For each sample, productive Simpson clonality was calculated as the square root of Simpson's diversity index across productive rearrangements. Held by TCRdb, this immuneACCESS table contains in-frame sequences only and omits some clones. Under half of the omission traces to an unresolved V gene where checked; the cause of the rest is unknown. V and J calls and clone size are as listed in that table; D and trimming were resolved from the DNA. Counted in this sample were roughly 86,000 clones; over 75% of them appeared once. Jointly, the top ten make up around 2.9% of the sample.

The receptor was derived from a woman aged 80 or over with COVID-19, enrolled during active disease. The source material was peripheral blood.

The DNA sequence is given as TGTGCCAGCGCTTCGGGACAGATCTCTGGGGCCAACGTCCTGACTTTC. This translates into CASASGQISGANVLTF. The chain is encoded by TRBV18 joined to TRBJ2-6; TRBD1 aligns with 7 central bases. V trim: 8 bases; J trim: 0 bases; unmatched bases: 7. Via the germline V gene, CDR1 is KGHSH and CDR2 LQKENI. The CDR3 runs 16 residues from the cysteine to the phenylalanine. Left in the record is the CDR3 DNA by itself, 48 bases read in frame from the first base.